This passage covers 18 T cell receptor beta chains from one sample sequenced in a study of cytomegalovirus exposure and HLA in healthy donors. A multiplex PCR was run with 60 Vbeta primers and 13 Jbeta primers. Clones were sequenced by immunoSEQ multiplex PCR, and TCRdb holds only the in-frame ones, with some missing. The table records some 120,000 clones, roughly 87% of them present only once. The specimen sequenced was PBMCs. Every receptor here comes from a woman under 30 in good health and CMV-seronegative.

The chain links TRBV7-2 to TRBJ2-1; 10 bases are a match to TRBD2. Trimming removed 2 bases from V and 4 bases from J; junction bases left unmatched: 5. The CDR3 extends over 16 amino acids. CDR1 is SGHTA and CDR2 is FQGNSA in the germline V gene. CDR3 DNA: TGTGCCAGCAGCTTATCCAGGACTAGCGGTTACAATGAGCAGTTCTTC. It encodes CASSLSRTSGYNEQFF.

The rearrangement links TRBV4-1 to TRBJ1-6, with TRBD1 matching over 9 bases. Per the germline V gene, CDR1 is MGHRA and CDR2 is YSYEKL. The CDR3 runs 17 residues. Trimming removed 0 bases from V and 7 bases from J; junction bases left unmatched: 7. The CDR3, as DNA: TGCGCCAGCAGCCAAGATGGGACAGGGTTCGGGAATTCACCCCTCCACTTT. Protein sequence: CASSQDGTGFGNSPLHF.

The chain employs TRBV6-6 and TRBJ1-5; D not certain. The germline V and J ends were trimmed by 4 bases and 7 bases, with 11 bases remaining between them. This CDR3 spans 13 amino acids. CDR1 and CDR2 from the germline V gene are MNHNY and SVGAGI (reference sequence). CDR3 amino acids: CASSSGFGQPQHF. In DNA form, the CDR3 reads TGTGCCAGCAGTTCGGGGTTTGGCCAGCCCCAGCATTTT.

This chain uses TRBV2 with TRBJ1-2; 7 bases agree with TRBD1. The CDR3 contains 15 residues. Looked up from germline, CDR1 is SNHLY and CDR2 is FYNNEI. Trimming at V came to 1 base and at J to 8 bases, leaving 10 bases not matched to a gene. CDR3: CASSEGQGPLGGYTF. The CDR3 DNA reads as TGTGCCAGCAGTGAAGGACAGGGACCACTGGGCGGCTACACCTTC.

The rearrangement links TRBV4-2 to TRBJ2-7, with 9 bases aligning to TRBD2. Germline CDR1 and CDR2: LGHNA and YNFKEQ. CDR3 length: 19 residues. J gave up 5 bases and V 0 bases, and 17 bases lay outside the gene matches. In nucleotides, the CDR3 is TGTGCCAGCAGCCAAGAAGTCAGGTATGTAGCGGGAGTGAACCACGAGCAGTACTTC. Translation: CASSQEVRYVAGVNHEQYF.

This chain links TRBV20-1 with TRBJ1-2; no definite D call. Trimming took 6 bases from V and 8 from J, leaving 10 bases between them. Looked up from germline, CDR1 is DFQATT and CDR2 is SNEGSKA (reference sequence). The CDR3 totals 10 residues. The CDR3 sequence: CSASTWGYTF. Written as DNA, the CDR3 is TGCAGTGCGAGTACCTGGGGCTACACCTTC.

This clone was observed a single time. This chain joins TRBV14 and TRBJ2-1; 10 bases agree with TRBD1. With V trimmed by 4 bases and J by 1 base, 1 base remained unmatched. The V gene's germline CDR1 is SGHDN and CDR2 FVKESK. The CDR3 is 15 residues long. The CDR3 protein is CASSRTGGSYNEQFF. CDR3 nucleotides: TGTGCCAGCAGCCGGACAGGGGGGTCCTACAATGAGCAGTTCTTC.

There are a few counts of this clone. CDR3 nucleotide sequence: TGTGCCAGCAGCCCTCGAGCCCGGACAGCGAACACTGAAGCTTTCTTT. It codes for CASSPRARTANTEAFF. The rearrangement links TRBV5-4 to TRBJ1-1; perhaps TRBD1 as D (6 bases). V was shortened by 4 bases and J by 1 base, with 17 bases between the two germline ends. Per germline, CDR1 SGHNT and CDR2 YYREEE (reference sequence). This CDR3 contains 16 residues.

CDR3 nucleotides: TGTGCCAGCAGCTTTAGGGGTCAGCCCCAGCATTTT. It specifies CASSFRGQPQHF. This chain uses TRBV11-2 with TRBJ1-5, with TRBD1 as a possible D gene (5 bases). Germline CDR1 SGHAT, CDR2 FQNNGV. The CDR3 has 12 residues. V was cut by 3 bases and J by 6 bases, with 6 bases left in between.

The rearrangement joins TRBV18 to TRBJ2-1; the match to TRBD2 covers 7 bases. Germline V gene lookup returns CDR1 KGHSH and CDR2 LQKENI. The CDR3 runs to 14 residues. V shed 4 bases and J 5 bases; nucleotides not matched to a gene: 5. The CDR3 DNA is TGTGCCAGCTCACTCTCGGGGGGAGACAATGAGCAGTTCTTC. Its protein is CASSLSGGDNEQFF.

A note on this clone: The germline gene is not matched at one end of the junction; a read error may be the cause. The chain combines TRBV13 with TRBJ1-5, with D hard to call. Germline values: CDR1 PRHDT, CDR2 FYEKMQ (reference sequence). The CDR3 covers 14 residues. This chain's CDR3 is CASSLGPTNRPQHF. Written as DNA, the CDR3 is TGTGCCAGCAGCTTAGGACCGACTAATCGGCCCCAGCATTTT.

This clone was found once. V usage is TRBV10-3 and J usage is TRBJ2-7; TRBD2 matches at 15 bases. The V gene end was trimmed by 4 bases and the J gene end by 1 base; junction bases not matched to a gene: 5. The CDR3 spans 17 residues. Germline assignment: CDR1 ENHRY and CDR2 SYGVKD. The CDR3 protein is CAISGGLAGGLSYEQYF. CDR3 coding DNA: TGTGCCATCAGTGGTGGACTAGCGGGGGGGCTTTCCTACGAGCAGTACTTC.

The chain recombines TRBV10-2 with TRBJ1-6; possibly TRBD1 for D (6 bases). The germline gives CDR1 WSHSY, CDR2 SAAADI. The CDR3 has 14 residues. V was shortened by 4 bases and J by 5 bases, with 9 bases between the two germline ends. CDR3 coding DNA: TGCGCCAGCAGTGCGGCAGGGGATAATTCACCCCTCCACTTT. It codes for CASSAAGDNSPLHF.

The chain recombines TRBV4-2 with TRBJ1-1; D perhaps matches TRBD1 (5 bases). This CDR3 spans 13 amino acids. V was clipped by 3 bases and J by 2 bases, with 7 bases between them. Germline V CDR1 and CDR2: LGHNA, YNFKEQ. In DNA form, the CDR3 reads TGTGCCAGCAGCCAGGGGCCCAACACTGAAGCTTTCTTT. The encoded protein is CASSQGPNTEAFF.

The chain links TRBV5-1 to TRBJ1-1; 7 bases agree with TRBD1. The CDR3 length is 13 residues. J lost 7 bases, V lost 4 bases, and 7 bases had no gene match. Germline V gene data show CDR1 as SGHRS and CDR2 as YFSETQ. The CDR3 spells CASSPGQTFEAFF. CDR3 bases: TGCGCCAGCAGCCCGGGACAGACCTTTGAAGCTTTCTTT.

V is TRBV5-1 and J is TRBJ1-1; D remains ambiguous. The CDR3 loop spans 16 amino acids. Germline CDR1 and CDR2: SGHRS and YFSETQ. V lost 7 bases and J 4 bases, leaving 23 bases between the germline ends. The CDR3 here is CASSEGGRVWGTEAFF. CDR3 nucleotide sequence: TGCGCCAGCTCCGAGGGTGGGAGGGTGTGGGGCACTGAAGCTTTCTTT.

Written as DNA, the CDR3 is TGTGCCAGCAGCCTACAGGGGGCTTACACCGGGGAGCTGTTTTTT. This translates into CASSLQGAYTGELFF. V and J are TRBV5-4 and TRBJ2-2; 9 nucleotides match TRBD1. This CDR3 is built from 15 residues. The germline CDR1 and CDR2 sequences are SGHNT and YYREEE (reference sequence). The V gene end was trimmed by 4 bases and the J gene end by 3 bases; junction bases not matched to a gene: 4.

The genes are TRBV7-8 and TRBJ2-7; D may be TRBD1 (6 bases). Trimming left V 1 base short and J 0 bases short, with 19 bases between. Germline-derived CDR1 and CDR2 are SGHVS and FQNEAQ. The CDR3 runs 18 residues. In DNA form, the CDR3 reads TGTGCCAGCAGCTTAGAAGCCCCGGGACAAGAGAGCTCCTACGAGCAGTACTTC. Amino acids: CASSLEAPGQESSYEQYF.